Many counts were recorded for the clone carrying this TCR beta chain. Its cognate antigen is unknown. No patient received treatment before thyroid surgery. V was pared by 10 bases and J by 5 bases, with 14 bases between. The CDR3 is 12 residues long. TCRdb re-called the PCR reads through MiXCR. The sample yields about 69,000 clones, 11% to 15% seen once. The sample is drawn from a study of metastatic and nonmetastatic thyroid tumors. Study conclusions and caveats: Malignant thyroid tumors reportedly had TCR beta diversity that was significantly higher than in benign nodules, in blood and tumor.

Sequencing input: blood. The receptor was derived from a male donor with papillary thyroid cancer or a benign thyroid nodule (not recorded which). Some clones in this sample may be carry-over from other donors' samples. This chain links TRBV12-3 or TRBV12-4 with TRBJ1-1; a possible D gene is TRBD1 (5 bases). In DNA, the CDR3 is TGTGCCACCAGCGGGGGGGGAACTGAAGCTTTCTTT. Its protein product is CATSGGGTEAFF.